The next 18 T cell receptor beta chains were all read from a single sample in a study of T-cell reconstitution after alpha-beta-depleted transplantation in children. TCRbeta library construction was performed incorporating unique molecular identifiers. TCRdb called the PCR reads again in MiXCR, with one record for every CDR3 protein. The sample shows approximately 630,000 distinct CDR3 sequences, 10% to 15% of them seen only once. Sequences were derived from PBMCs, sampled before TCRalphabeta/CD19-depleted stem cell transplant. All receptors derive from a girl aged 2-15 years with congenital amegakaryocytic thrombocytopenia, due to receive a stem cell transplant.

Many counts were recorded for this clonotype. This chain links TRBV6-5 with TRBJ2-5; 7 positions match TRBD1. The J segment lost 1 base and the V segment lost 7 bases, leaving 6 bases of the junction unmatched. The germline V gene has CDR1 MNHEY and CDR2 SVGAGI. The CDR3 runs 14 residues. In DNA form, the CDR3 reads TGTGCCAGCACCCTGACAGGGCTCCAAGAGACCCAGTACTTC. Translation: CASTLTGLQETQYF.

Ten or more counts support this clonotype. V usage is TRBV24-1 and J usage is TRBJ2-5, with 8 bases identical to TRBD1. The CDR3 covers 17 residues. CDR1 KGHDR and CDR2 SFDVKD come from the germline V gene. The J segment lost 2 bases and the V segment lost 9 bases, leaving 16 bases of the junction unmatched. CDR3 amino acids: CATPRQGTKLPQETQYF. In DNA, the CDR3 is TGTGCCACCCCTCGACAGGGGACGAAATTACCACAAGAGACCCAGTACTTC.

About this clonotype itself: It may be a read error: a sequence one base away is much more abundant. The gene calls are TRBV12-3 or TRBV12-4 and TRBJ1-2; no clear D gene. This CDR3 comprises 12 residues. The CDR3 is CASSFRRNGHTF. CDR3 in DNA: TGTGCCAGCAGTTTTCGAAGGAATGGCCACACCTTC.

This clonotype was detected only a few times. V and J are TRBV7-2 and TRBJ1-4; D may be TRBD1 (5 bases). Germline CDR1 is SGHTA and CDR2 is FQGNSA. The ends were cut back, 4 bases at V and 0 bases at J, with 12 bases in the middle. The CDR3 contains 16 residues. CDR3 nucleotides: TGTGCCAGCAGCTCCCCCGGGGCGACAACTAATGAAAAACTGTTTTTT. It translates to CASSSPGATTNEKLFF.

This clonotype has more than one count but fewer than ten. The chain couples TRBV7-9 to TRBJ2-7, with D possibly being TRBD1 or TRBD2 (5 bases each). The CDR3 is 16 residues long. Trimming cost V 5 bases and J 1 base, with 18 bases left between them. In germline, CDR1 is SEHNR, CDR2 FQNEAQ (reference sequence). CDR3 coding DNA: TGTGCCAGCAGCATTGTTGGGGACCCCCTTTCCTACGAGCAGTACTTC. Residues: CASSIVGDPLSYEQYF.

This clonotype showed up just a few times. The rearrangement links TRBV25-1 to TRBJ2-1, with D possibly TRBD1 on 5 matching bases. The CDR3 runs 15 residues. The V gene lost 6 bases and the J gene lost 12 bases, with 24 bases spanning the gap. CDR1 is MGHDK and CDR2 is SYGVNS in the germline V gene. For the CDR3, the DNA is TGTGCCAGCAGCTGGGCTACAGGCAGAATCTACGGGCAGTTCTTC. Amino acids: CASSWATGRIYGQFF.

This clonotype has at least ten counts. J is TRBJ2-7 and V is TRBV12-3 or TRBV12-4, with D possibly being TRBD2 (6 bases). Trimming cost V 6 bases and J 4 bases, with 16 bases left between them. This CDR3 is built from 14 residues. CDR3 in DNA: TGTGCCAGCAGCACGGGGGAGAGGACGTACGAGCAGTACTTC. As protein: CASSTGERTYEQYF.

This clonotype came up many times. CDR3: CASSFYVGYEQYF. CDR3 sequence (DNA): TGTGCCAGCAGTTTTTACGTCGGGTACGAGCAGTACTTC. The chain recombines TRBV12-3 or TRBV12-4 with TRBJ2-7; D is ambiguous. The CDR3 contains 13 residues. With 3 bases removed from V and 4 bases from J, the gap between germline ends came to 10 bases.

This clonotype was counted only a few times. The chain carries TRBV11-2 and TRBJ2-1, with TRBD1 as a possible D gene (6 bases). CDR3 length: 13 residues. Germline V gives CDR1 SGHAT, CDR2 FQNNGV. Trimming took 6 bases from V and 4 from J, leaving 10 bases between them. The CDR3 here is CASRGQSYNEQFF. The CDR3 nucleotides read TGTGCCAGCAGAGGACAGAGTTACAATGAGCAGTTCTTC.

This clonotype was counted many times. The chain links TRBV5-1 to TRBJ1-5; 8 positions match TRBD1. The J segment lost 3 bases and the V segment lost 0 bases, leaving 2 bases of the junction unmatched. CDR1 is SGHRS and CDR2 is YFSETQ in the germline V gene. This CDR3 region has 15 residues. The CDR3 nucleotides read TGCGCCAGCAGCTTGGGACAGGGGCCCAATCAGCCCCAGCATTTT. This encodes CASSLGQGPNQPQHF. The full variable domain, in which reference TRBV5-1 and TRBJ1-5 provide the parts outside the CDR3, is KAGVTQTPRYLIKTRGQQVTLSCSPISGHRSVSWYQQTPGQGLQFLFEYFSETQRNKGNFPGRFSGRQFSNSRSEMNVSTLELGDSALYLCASSLGQGPNQPQHFGDGTRLSIL.

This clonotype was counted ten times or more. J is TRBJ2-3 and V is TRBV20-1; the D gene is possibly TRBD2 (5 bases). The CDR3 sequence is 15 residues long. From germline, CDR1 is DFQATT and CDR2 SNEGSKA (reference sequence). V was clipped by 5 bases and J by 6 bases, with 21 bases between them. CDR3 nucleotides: TGCAGTGCTCTAGGCCCGATGGGGAGATCTGATACGCAGTATTTT. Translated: CSALGPMGRSDTQYF.

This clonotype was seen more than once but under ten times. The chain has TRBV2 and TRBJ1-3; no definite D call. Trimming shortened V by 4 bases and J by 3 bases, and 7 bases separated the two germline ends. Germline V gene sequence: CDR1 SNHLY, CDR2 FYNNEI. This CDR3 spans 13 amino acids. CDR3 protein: CASSGAGGNTIYF. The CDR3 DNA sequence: TGTGCCAGCAGTGGGGCAGGTGGAAACACCATATATTTT.

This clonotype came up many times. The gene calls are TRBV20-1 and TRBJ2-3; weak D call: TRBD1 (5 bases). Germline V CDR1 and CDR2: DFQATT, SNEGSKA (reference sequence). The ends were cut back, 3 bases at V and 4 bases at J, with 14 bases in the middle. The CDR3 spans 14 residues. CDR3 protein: CSASPGNEADTQYF. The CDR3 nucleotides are TGCAGTGCTAGTCCAGGGAATGAGGCAGATACGCAGTATTTT.

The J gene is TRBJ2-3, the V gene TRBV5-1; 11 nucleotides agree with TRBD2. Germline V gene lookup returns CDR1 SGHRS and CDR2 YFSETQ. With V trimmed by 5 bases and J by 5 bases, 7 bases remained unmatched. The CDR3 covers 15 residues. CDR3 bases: TGCGCCAGCAGATCCGGGACTAGCGGTGGAGATACGCAGTATTTT. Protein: CASRSGTSGGDTQYF.

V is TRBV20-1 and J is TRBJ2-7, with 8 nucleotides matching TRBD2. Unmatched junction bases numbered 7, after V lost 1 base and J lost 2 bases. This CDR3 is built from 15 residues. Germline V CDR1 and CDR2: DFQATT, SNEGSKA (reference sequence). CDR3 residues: CSARVPGGLAYEQYF. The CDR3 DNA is TGCAGTGCTAGAGTGCCGGGAGGGCTGGCCTACGAGCAGTACTTC.

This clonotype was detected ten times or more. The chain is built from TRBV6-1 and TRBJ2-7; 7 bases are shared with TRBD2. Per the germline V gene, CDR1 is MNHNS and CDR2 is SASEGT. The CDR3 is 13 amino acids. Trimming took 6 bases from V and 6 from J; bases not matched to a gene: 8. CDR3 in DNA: TGTGCCAGCAGCCGGACTAGTGGCGGCGAGCAGTACTTC. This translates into CASSRTSGGEQYF.

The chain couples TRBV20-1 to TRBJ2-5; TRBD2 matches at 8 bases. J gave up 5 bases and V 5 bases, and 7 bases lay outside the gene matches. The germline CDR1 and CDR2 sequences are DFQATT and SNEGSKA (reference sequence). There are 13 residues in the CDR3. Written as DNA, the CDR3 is TGCAGTGCTGGGCAAGCGGGAGAGGAGACCCAGTACTTC. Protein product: CSAGQAGEETQYF.

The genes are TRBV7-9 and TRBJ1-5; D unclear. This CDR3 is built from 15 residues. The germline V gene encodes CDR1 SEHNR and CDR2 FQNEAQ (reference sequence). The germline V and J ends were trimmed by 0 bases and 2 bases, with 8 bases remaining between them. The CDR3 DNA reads TGTGCCAGCAGCTTAGCGATGGATGGCAATCAGCCCCAGCATTTT. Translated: CASSLAMDGNQPQHF.